Sequencing of this T cell receptor beta chain was carried out in a study of blood T cell repertoires in COVID-19 (dated by TCRdb to the early 2020s). Concerning the study at large: Collaborator samples came from the United States, Italy and Spain and covered acute and convalescent phases of COVID-19. The material from the prospective study consisted of cDNA or gDNA derived from T cells, B-cell-depleted T cells, or PBMCs. The dataset comprised deeply sampled blood TCRbeta repertoires from subjects exposed to, actively infected with, or recovered from COVID-19. A freely available public database, intended as a resource for researchers studying the immune response to SARS-CoV-2, is where the repertoires were released. The samples were drawn from two sources: the first 160 participants of the ongoing ImmuneRACE study, and 950 to 1,500 subjects contributed by 6 global collaborators. A de-identified subject ID, COVID-19 status, age in years and sex were almost always included in the sample metadata. Where available, HLA class I and class II types were taken from metadata supplied by the sample provider and were not determined by assay-based typing. Broader findings and caveats from the paper: Clinical and demographic metadata were provided uncurated, with the amount varying by source and participant.

This clone was seen more than once but under ten times. Its antigen remains undetermined. No much larger clone exists at a distance of one base, and base qualities are not known. V was cut back by 11 bases and J by 4 bases, leaving a gap of 17 bases between them. Its CDR3 holds 13 amino acids, cysteine through phenylalanine. Just the 39-base CDR3 DNA is kept, in frame starting at base 1. According to the germline V gene, CDR1 reads SNHLY and CDR2 reads FYNNEI. Collaborating institutions collected whole blood in K2EDTA tubes following their own protocols. Collaborator samples were shipped for TCRbeta analysis as frozen whole blood, isolated PBMCs, or DNA extracted from either sample type. TCRbeta CDR3 regions were amplified from genomic DNA using the immunoSEQ Assay, a bias-controlled multiplex PCR. In the original analysis: The number of nucleated cells in each sample was estimated by amplification of reference gene primers within the assay. To quantify the absolute abundance of each unique TCRbeta CDR3 rearrangement, sequence reads were collapsed and filtered. For each sample, productive Simpson clonality was calculated as the square root of Simpson's diversity index across productive rearrangements. TCRdb limited this immuneACCESS table to in-frame rearrangements with V and J called. A share of clones is missing; checked studies link under half to unresolved V genes, and the rest is unexplained. V, J and clone size derive from that table, while D and trimming were established from the DNA sequence. The sample table lists roughly 170,000 clones, around nine tenths of them with a count of one. Together, the top ten hold about 2.5% of the sample.

Rearrangement joined TRBV2 to TRBJ1-2; the D gene is possibly TRBD1, with 5 bases matching. The clonotype originates from a man aged 35-49 years with active or convalescent COVID-19. Sequenced input: peripheral blood. The sequenced DNA: TGTGCCTCCCAGGGAAGTGTCACCTATGGCTACACCTTC. The resulting protein is CASQGSVTYGYTF.